This T cell receptor beta chain was profiled in a study of T cells in Graves' hyperthyroidism and ophthalmopathy. Amplified TCR beta CDR3 regions came from RNA transcripts. Carried out on the TCR CDR3, a first-round RT-PCR used the HTBI primer set. Each CDR3 protein is one row after TCRdb ran MiXCR on the multiplex PCR reads. The data show 400,000 to 600,000 distinct CDR3 sequences, with less than 25% seen just once and about 26% held by the top ten. Diagnosing involved the use of clinical symptoms, serum thyroxine and TRAb, thyroid ultrasound and orbital computed tomography. The receptor comes from a man aged 18 to 30 with Graves' hyperthyroidism. Sample: blood.

CDR3 nucleotides: TGTGCCAGCACTCCCGGATCTGACGGCTACACCTTC. Translated: CASTPGSDGYTF. The chain couples TRBV28 to TRBJ1-2, with no clear D. V was pared by 7 bases and J by 8 bases, with 14 bases between. Germline CDR1 and CDR2: MDHEN and SYDVKM. The CDR3 contains 12 residues.